This T cell receptor (beta chain) emerged from a study of regulatory T cells in long-lasting Graves disease. Overall study findings and caveats: Persistent disease samples used TRBV28, TRBJ1-2 and TRBJ2-5 preferentially.

Stated time point: persistent/refractory GD, antithyroid drugs over 5 years with positive TRAb. Following extraction of RNA from PBMCs, that RNA was used to make the TCR library. Under American Thyroid Association guidelines, Graves' disease was diagnosed. As for this clonotype: Its specificity is unknown.

Germline CDR1 and CDR2: LNHNV and YYDKDF (reference sequence). V was trimmed by 0 bases and J by 2 bases, leaving 10 bases between them. This CDR3 comprises 16 residues. The TCR beta library used iRepertoire HTBI primers with Arm-PCR amplification of CDR3. Source study methods: Across samples, about 56 TRBV and about 15 TRBJ segments were found. TCRdb ran MiXCR on the multiplex PCR reads and lists one entry per CDR3 protein. These V and J calls rely on TCRdb rather than the paper's analysis. The sample comprises fewer than 600,000 distinct CDR3 sequences, roughly 22% of which are singletons, and approximately 14% rests with the top ten.

Sequences were derived from peripheral blood mononuclear cells (PBMCs), sampled when the disease was refractory, from a patient treated with antithyroid drugs. The clonotype originates from a female donor with Graves disease. V gene TRBV15 combines with J gene TRBJ2-2; the D call may be TRBD1 or TRBD2 (5 bases each). In nucleotides, the CDR3 is TGTGCCACCAGCAGAGAAGGGGACGCCAACACCGGGGAGCTGTTTTTT. It specifies CATSREGDANTGELFF.